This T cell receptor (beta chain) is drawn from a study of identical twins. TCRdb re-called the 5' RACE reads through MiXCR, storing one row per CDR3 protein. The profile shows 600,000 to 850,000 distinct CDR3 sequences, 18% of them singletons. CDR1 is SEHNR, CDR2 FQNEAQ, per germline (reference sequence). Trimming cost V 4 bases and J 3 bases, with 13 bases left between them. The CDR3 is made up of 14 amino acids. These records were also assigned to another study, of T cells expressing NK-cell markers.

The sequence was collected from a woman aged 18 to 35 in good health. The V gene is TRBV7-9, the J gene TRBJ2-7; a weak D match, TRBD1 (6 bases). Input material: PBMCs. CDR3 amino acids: CASSSVEQGYEQYF. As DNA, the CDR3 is TGTGCCAGCAGCTCGGTAGAACAGGGCTACGAGCAGTACTTC.